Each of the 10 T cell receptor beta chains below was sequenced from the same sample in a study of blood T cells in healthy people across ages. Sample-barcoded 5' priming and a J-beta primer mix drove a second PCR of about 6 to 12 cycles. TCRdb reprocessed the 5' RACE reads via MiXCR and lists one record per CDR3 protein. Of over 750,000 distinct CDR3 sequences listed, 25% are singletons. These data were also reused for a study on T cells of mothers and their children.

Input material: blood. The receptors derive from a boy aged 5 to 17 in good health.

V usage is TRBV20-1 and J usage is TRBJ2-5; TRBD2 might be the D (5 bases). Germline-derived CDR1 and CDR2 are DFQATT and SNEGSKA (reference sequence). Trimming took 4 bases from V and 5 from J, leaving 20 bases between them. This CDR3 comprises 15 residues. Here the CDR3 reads CSATTGSGGPETQYF. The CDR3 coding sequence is TGCAGTGCTACTACCGGAAGCGGAGGACCTGAGACCCAGTACTTC.

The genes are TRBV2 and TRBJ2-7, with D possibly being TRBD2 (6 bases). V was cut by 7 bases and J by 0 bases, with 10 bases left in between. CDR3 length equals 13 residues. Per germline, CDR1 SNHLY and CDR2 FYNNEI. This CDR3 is CASMRDLSYEQYF. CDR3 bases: TGTGCCAGCATGCGGGACCTCTCCTACGAGCAGTACTTC.

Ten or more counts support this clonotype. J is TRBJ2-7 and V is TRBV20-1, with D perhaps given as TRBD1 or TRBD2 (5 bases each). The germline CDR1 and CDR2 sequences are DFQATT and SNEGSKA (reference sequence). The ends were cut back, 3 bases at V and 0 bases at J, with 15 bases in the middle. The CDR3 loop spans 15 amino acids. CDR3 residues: CSARPGTSGSYEQYF. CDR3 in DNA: TGCAGTGCTAGGCCCGGGACCAGCGGCTCCTACGAGCAGTACTTC.

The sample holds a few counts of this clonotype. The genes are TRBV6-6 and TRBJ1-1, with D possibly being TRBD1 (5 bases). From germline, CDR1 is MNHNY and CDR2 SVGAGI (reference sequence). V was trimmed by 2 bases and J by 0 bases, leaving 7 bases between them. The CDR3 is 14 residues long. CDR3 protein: CASSYGGVNTEAFF. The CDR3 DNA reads TGTGCCAGCAGTTACGGAGGGGTGAACACTGAAGCTTTCTTT.

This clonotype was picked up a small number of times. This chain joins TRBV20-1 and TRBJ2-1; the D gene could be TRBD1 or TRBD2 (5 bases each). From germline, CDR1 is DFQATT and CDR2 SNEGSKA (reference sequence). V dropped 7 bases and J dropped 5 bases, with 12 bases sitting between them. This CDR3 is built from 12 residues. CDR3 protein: CSVRWGNNEQFF. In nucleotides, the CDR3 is TGCAGTGTCAGATGGGGGAACAATGAGCAGTTCTTC.

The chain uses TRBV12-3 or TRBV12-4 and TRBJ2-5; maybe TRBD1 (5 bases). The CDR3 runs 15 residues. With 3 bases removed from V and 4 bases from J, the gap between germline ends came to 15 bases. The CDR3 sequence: CASSLYQGRIETQYF. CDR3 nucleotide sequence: TGTGCCAGCAGTTTGTATCAGGGAAGGATAGAGACCCAGTACTTC.

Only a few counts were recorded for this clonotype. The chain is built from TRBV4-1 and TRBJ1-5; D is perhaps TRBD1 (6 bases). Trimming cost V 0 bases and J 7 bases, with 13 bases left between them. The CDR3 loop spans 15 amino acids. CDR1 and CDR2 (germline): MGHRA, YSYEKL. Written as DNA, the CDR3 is TGCGCCAGCAGCCAAGATCAGGGGTCTGGGCAGCCCCAGCATTTT. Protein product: CASSQDQGSGQPQHF.

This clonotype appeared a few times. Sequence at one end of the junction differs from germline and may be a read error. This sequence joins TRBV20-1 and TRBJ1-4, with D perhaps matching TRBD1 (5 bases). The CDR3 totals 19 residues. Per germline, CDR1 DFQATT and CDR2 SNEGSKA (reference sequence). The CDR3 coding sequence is TGCAGTGCTAGAGGGCCAGGGAGAGAAGACCAGGGCCCTAATGAAAAATTGTTTTTT. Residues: CSARGPGREDQGPNEKLFF.

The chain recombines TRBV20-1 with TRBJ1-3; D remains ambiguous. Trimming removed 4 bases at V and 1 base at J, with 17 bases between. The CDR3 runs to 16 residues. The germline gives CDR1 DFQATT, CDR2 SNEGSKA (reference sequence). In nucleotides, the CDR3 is TGCAGTGCTACTTCCTCCGCTCGTAGGTCTGGAAACACCATATATTTT. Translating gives CSATSSARRSGNTIYF.

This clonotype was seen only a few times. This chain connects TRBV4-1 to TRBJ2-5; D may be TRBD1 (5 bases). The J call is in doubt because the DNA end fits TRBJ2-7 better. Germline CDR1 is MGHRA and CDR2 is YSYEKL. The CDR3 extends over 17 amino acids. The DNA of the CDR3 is TGCGCCAGCAGCCAAGAAGAACAGGTGTTCTCTCCCTACGAGCAGTACTTC. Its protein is CASSQEEQVFSPYEQYF.